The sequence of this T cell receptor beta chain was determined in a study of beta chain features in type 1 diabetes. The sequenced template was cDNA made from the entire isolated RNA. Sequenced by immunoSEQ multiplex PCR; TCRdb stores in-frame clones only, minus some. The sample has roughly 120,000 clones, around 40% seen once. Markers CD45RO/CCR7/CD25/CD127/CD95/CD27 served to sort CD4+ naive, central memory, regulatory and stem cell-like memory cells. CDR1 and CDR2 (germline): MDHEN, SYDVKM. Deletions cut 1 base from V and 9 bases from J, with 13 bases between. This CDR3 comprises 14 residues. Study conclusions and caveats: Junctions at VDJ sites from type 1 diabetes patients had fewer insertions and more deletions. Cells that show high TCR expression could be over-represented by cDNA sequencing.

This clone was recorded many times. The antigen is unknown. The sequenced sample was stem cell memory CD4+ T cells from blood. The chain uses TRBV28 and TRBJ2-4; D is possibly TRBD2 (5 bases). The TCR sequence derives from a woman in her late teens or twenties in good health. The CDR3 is CASSLFGVSAIQYF. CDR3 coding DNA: TGTGCCAGCAGTTTATTCGGGGTTTCCGCCATTCAGTACTTC.